The clone carrying this T cell receptor (beta chain) occurred once. Authors' analysis steps: How many nucleated cells were present was estimated from reference gene primer amplification. Profiling relied on immunoSEQ multiplex PCR, and the TCRdb table lists in-frame clones only, not all of them. V and J calls and clone size are those listed in that table; D and trimming were worked out from the DNA. The table has about 130,000 clones, around 89% seen once; the top ten hold more than 15%. V was trimmed by 7 bases and J by 0 bases, leaving 16 bases between them. The CDR3 sequence is 15 residues long. Looked up from germline, CDR1 is GTSNPN and CDR2 is SVGIG (reference sequence). The data belong to a study of blood T cell repertoires in COVID-19. About the study: The United States, Italy and Spain were the sources of the acute and convalescent COVID-19 samples. PBMCs, B-cell-depleted T cells, or T cells provided the cDNA or gDNA that made up the material.

The sequencing sample was made of peripheral blood. This rearrangement joins TRBV30 to TRBJ1-3; D is unresolved. This clonotype originated in a man aged 45-65 years with active or convalescent COVID-19. The DNA for the CDR3 is TGTGCCTTGATAGCTCGGTCCGTCTCTGGAAACACCATATATTTT. Its translation: CALIARSVSGNTIYF.